Presented here are 6 T cell receptor beta chains from one specimen sequenced in a study of cytomegalovirus exposure and HLA in healthy donors. Primers for the PCR totalled 60 Vbeta and 13 Jbeta. The data were produced by immunoSEQ multiplex PCR, yet TCRdb's version contains in-frame clones alone and is incomplete. The sample includes roughly 100,000 clones, roughly 9.4% of them seen just once. The sequenced sample consisted of PBMCs. The receptors originated from a man aged 45-65 years in good health and CMV-seropositive.

The CDR3 region has the DNA TGTGCCAGCAGCCGGTCTATGGCTGGGGAGGAACTGTTTTTT. It specifies CASSRSMAGEELFF. The gene calls are TRBV5-6 and TRBJ1-4; D not certain. This CDR3 is 14 amino acids long. CDR1 is SGHDT and CDR2 is YYEEEE in the germline V gene. Trimming removed 4 bases from V and 12 bases from J, with 19 bases in between.

This clone has just a few counts. The J gene is TRBJ2-5, the V gene TRBV19; 8 nucleotides line up with TRBD2. Germline CDR1 is LNHDA and CDR2 is SQIVND (reference sequence). V shed 1 base and J 4 bases; nucleotides not matched to a gene: 8. This CDR3 spans 16 amino acids. The CDR3 loop reads CASSIGNGRARETQYF. The CDR3 coding sequence is TGTGCCAGTAGTATAGGTAACGGGAGGGCCCGAGAGACCCAGTACTTC.

The rearrangement uses TRBV2 and TRBJ2-1; TRBD2 matches 10 bases. Germline V lookup: CDR1 SNHLY, CDR2 FYNNEI. CDR3 length: 12 amino acids. The V and J ends lost 6 bases and 15 bases, in that order; junction bases with no gene match: 8. The DNA of the CDR3 is TGTGCCAGCAGCTTTAGCGGGAGGATCTGGTTCTTC. Translation: CASSFSGRIWFF.

This clone was seen only a few times. The chain recombines TRBV5-4 with TRBJ2-7; 7 bases line up with TRBD2. V was pared by 1 base and J by 6 bases, with 7 bases of the junction left unmatched. The CDR3 is 14 residues long. Germline V gives CDR1 SGHNT, CDR2 YYREEE (reference sequence). The CDR3 loop reads CASSLPGGRFEQYF. The CDR3 bases are TGTGCCAGCAGCTTGCCGGGAGGACGATTCGAGCAGTACTTC.

This clone has a handful of counts. The CDR3 region has the DNA TGCGCCAGCAGCCCCTCCGGGACAGCCTACAATGAGCAGTTCTTC. Its translation: CASSPSGTAYNEQFF. V is TRBV5-1 and J is TRBJ2-1; 7 positions agree with TRBD1. CDR1 is SGHRS and CDR2 is YFSETQ in the germline V gene. The junction had 6 bases not matched to a gene; V was cut back by 4 bases and J by 2 bases. The CDR3 contains 15 residues.

The chain joins TRBV23-1 to TRBJ2-5; no clear D gene. TRBV23-1 is an ORF; its function is uncertain. The CDR3 runs to 15 residues. V was cut by 0 bases and J by 0 bases, with 8 bases left in between. CDR3 loop: CASSQSWQDQETQYF. As DNA, the CDR3 is TGCGCCAGCAGTCAATCGTGGCAAGACCAAGAGACCCAGTACTTC.